This T cell receptor beta chain originates from a study of T cell responses to AZD1222 COVID-19 vaccine (dated by TCRdb to the early 2020s). Regarding the study in general: A total of 240 or so trial participants underwent TCR sequencing, of whom more than 200 had received two doses of AZD1222 and around 26 had received two doses of the MenACWY control vaccine. Trial participants were enrolled by age into 18-55, 56-69 and 70-plus year subgroups, with roughly 150, 30 and 60 TCR-sequenced participants respectively.

The CDR3 sequence holds 15 residues, the cysteine and phenylalanine included. The read is trimmed to its CDR3 DNA, 45 bases read in frame from base 1. Trimming costs V 4 bases and J 0 bases, and their ends lie 12 bases apart. CDR1 and CDR2 are drawn from the germline V gene: SQVTM, ANQGSEA. The CDR3 regions of human TCRbeta chains were analyzed by immunosequencing. As for the authors' bioinformatics: Repertoire TCRs were matched against a reference library of SARS-CoV-2-specific TCRs generated with the MIRA antigen-specificity platform. Breadth was defined as the fraction of unique TCRs that were SARS-CoV-2-associated, and depth was defined as the fraction of total T cells that were SARS-CoV-2-associated. Using the MIRA data, each spike-specific TCR was assigned both to the spike region to which the TCR was reactive and to a CD4 or CD8 class. Log10-transformed breadth and depth values were compared by one-way ANOVA with Sidak's multiple comparisons tests. Held by TCRdb, this immuneACCESS table contains in-frame sequences only and omits some clones. Under half of the omission traces to an unresolved V gene where checked; the cause of the rest is unknown. Clone size and V and J calls were adopted from that table, with D and trimming inferred from the DNA. The sample table lists some 130,000 clones, approximately 92% of them with a count of one. 3% to 4% of the sample comes from the top ten.

A note on this clone: Its antigen target is currently unknown. No base-level quality is on record; no much larger clone is a single base apart.

What the authors observed across the whole study: Participants were mostly white British and included more females than males, and it was suggested by the authors that clonal diversity may have been underestimated. In the small 56-69-year group, the increase in depth fell short of significance, most likely because of low power. The whole spike protein was spanned by vaccine-associated CD4 TCRs, and dominant responses were seen in regions 160-218 and 743-854. Reportedly, close to half of the unique spike-specific TCRs recognized epitopes lying outside the regions that are mutated in the B.1.351 and B.1.1.7 variants. Conclusions about previously exposed vaccinees were limited because only six AZD1222 recipients were SARS-CoV-2 seropositive at baseline. A significant rise in spike-specific TCR breadth and depth was observed after two AZD1222 doses relative to day 0 and relative to MenACWY recipients. Because no day 14 peak-response samples were available, repertoires were characterized only after the peak T cell response.

The time point label corresponds to: about 28 days (+/-7) after the second vaccine dose. AZD1222 recipients with second doses at about 4 weeks or about 12 weeks were pooled, because spike-specific TCR depth and breadth did not differ between schedules. Samples from vaccinated people were obtained from the UK trials COV001 and COV002, which included a single-blind randomized controlled phase 2/3 trial of AZD1222 (ChAdOx1 nCoV-19) in healthy adults. For TCRbeta chain sequencing, PBMC samples from trial participants were taken at day 0 and at day 28 after the second dose. The chain links TRBV29-1 with TRBJ2-2, with no confidently assigned D gene. This TCR was recovered from an adult who received the AZD1222 COVID-19 vaccine. Sequencing was performed on peripheral blood, taken 28 days after the second AZD1222 dose. The DNA is as follows: TGCAGCGTTGGGCTTCATTCCCCGAACACCGGGGAGCTGTTTTTT. Its translation reads: CSVGLHSPNTGELFF.